Below, 16 T cell receptor beta chains from the same sample are listed, as sequenced in a study of STAT5B mutations in CD4+ large granular lymphocyte leukemia. Produced via immunoSEQ multiplex PCR; TCRdb's table is partial and in-frame only. The repertoire includes tens of thousands of clones, 80% to 85% of them detected once, and roughly 0.35% sits in the top ten. Sequenced input: CD4+ T cells from blood buffy coats. The receptors were sampled from a human donor in good health.

The rearrangement uses TRBV6-5 and TRBJ2-7; either TRBD1 or TRBD2 may fit D (5 bases each). Germline lookup yields CDR1 MNHEY and CDR2 SVGAGI. Trimming removed 9 bases from V and 5 bases from J, with 17 bases in between. The CDR3 length is 13 residues. CDR3 sequence (DNA): TGTGCCAGTACAGCGCCGGGGCGAGACGAGCAGTACTTC. Translating gives CASTAPGRDEQYF.

The V gene is TRBV11-3, the J gene TRBJ2-1; 8 bases map to TRBD1. This CDR3 contains 15 residues. V gave up 1 base and J gave up 3 bases; unmatched junction bases: 2. CDR1 is SGHNT, CDR2 YENEEA, per germline. DNA for the CDR3: TGTGCCAGCAGCTTAGTTGGACAGGGCTACAATGAGCAGTTCTTC. Its protein product is CASSLVGQGYNEQFF.

The V and J genes are TRBV5-1 and TRBJ2-7; tentative D call: TRBD1 (6 bases). Germline V CDR1 and CDR2: SGHRS, YFSETQ. This CDR3 comprises 14 residues. V dropped 0 bases and J dropped 2 bases, with 9 bases sitting between them. CDR3 nucleotide sequence: TGCGCCAGCAGCTTGGATCCAGGGGCCTACGAGCAGTACTTC. Encoded protein: CASSLDPGAYEQYF.

V usage is TRBV11-3 and J usage is TRBJ2-7, with D perhaps matching TRBD1 (6 bases). CDR3 size: 15 residues. V lost 3 bases to trimming and J lost 1 base, with 13 bases between them. CDR1 is SGHNT and CDR2 is YENEEA in the germline V gene. CDR3 nucleotides: TGTGCCAGCAGCTTTACGACAGGACCTTCCTACGAGCAGTACTTC. As protein: CASSFTTGPSYEQYF.

The V and J genes are TRBV6-1 and TRBJ2-7; 9 bases are a match to TRBD1. Per germline, CDR1 MNHNS and CDR2 SASEGT. V lost 6 bases, J lost 0 bases, and 3 bases stayed unmatched. The CDR3 length is 14 residues. The DNA of the CDR3 is TGTGCCAGCAGCGGGACAGGGTACTCCTACGAGCAGTACTTC. It encodes CASSGTGYSYEQYF.

V is TRBV16 and J is TRBJ1-5, with 10 positions matching TRBD1. The CDR3 consists of 15 residues. Unmatched junction bases numbered 4, after V lost 3 bases and J lost 5 bases. Germline assignment: CDR1 KGHSY and CDR2 FQNENV. The CDR3 coding sequence is TGTGCCAGCAGCCAGAAAGACAGGGGGCATCAGCCCCAGCATTTT. Its protein product is CASSQKDRGHQPQHF. Together with reference TRBV16 and TRBJ1-5, the CDR3 gives the full variable domain: GEEVAQTPKHLVRGEGQKAKLYCAPIKGHSYVFWYQQVLKNEFKFLISFQNENVFDETGMPKERFSAKCLPNSPCSLEIQATKLEDSAVYFCASSQKDRGHQPQHFGDGTRLSIL.

The chain is built from TRBV30 and TRBJ1-5, with a weak D call TRBD1 (5 bases). Germline CDR1 and CDR2: GTSNPN and SVGIG (reference sequence). This CDR3 has 14 amino acids. Trimming removed 0 bases from V and 2 bases from J, with 8 bases in between. CDR3 loop: CAWSVVQGNQPQHF. The CDR3 DNA follows: TGTGCCTGGAGTGTCGTACAGGGCAATCAGCCCCAGCATTTT.

The rearrangement links TRBV29-1 to TRBJ2-5; TRBD1 might be the D (6 bases). Germline V lookup: CDR1 SQVTM, CDR2 ANQGSEA. V lost 6 bases and J 5 bases, leaving 13 bases between the germline ends. This CDR3 spans 12 amino acids. DNA of the CDR3: TGCAGCGTCTCACAGGGTGACGAGACCCAGTACTTC. Encoded protein: CSVSQGDETQYF. Variable domain in full (rest from reference TRBV29-1 and TRBJ2-5): SAVISQKPSRDICQRGTSLTIQCQVDSQVTMMFWYRQQPGQSLTLIATANQGSEATYESGFVIDKFPISRPNLTFSTLTVSNMSPEDSSIYLCSVSQGDETQYFGPGTRLLVL.

This clone has more than one count but fewer than ten. The V and J genes are TRBV7-9 and TRBJ1-5; tentative D call: TRBD1 (6 bases). This CDR3 contains 19 residues. Per germline, CDR1 SEHNR and CDR2 FQNEAQ (reference sequence). Trimming shortened V by 2 bases and J by 1 base, and 21 bases separated the two germline ends. The CDR3 protein is CASSLSSFGGLESNQPQHF. CDR3 in DNA: TGTGCCAGCAGCTTATCCAGTTTCGGGGGGCTCGAGAGCAATCAGCCCCAGCATTTT.

The J gene is TRBJ2-6, the V gene TRBV5-5; D is perhaps TRBD1 (6 bases). Germline loops: CDR1 SGHKS, CDR2 YYEKEE (reference sequence). This CDR3 region has 14 residues. V lost 5 bases to trimming and J lost 2 bases, with 8 bases between them. DNA of the CDR3: TGTGCCAGCAGGGACAGCACTGGGGCCAACGTCCTGACTTTC. Translated, it gives CASRDSTGANVLTF.

The V and J genes are TRBV27 and TRBJ2-3; D is unresolved. This CDR3 spans 13 amino acids. The V end lost 2 bases, the J end lost 6 bases, and 9 bases lay between the germline ends. CDR1 and CDR2 from the germline V gene are MNHEY and SMNVEV (reference sequence). The CDR3 sequence is CASSLRVADTQYF. CDR3 sequence (DNA): TGTGCCAGCAGTTTACGGGTCGCGGATACGCAGTATTTT.

This chain uses TRBV5-4 with TRBJ1-6; maybe TRBD1 (6 bases). Per germline, CDR1 SGHNT and CDR2 YYREEE (reference sequence). There are 15 residues in the CDR3. Trimming took 2 bases from V and 2 from J, leaving 8 bases between them. The CDR3: CASSFNRAYNSPLHF. CDR3 sequence (DNA): TGTGCCAGCAGCTTCAACAGGGCCTATAATTCACCCCTCCACTTT.

Only one count was recorded for this clone. V usage is TRBV4-2 and J usage is TRBJ2-7; D might be TRBD1 (7 bases). V was clipped by 8 bases and J by 2 bases, with 13 bases between them. Germline V gives CDR1 LGHNA, CDR2 YNFKEQ. The CDR3 contains 13 residues. CDR3 DNA sequence: TGTGCCAGCGGATCAGGGGGGACCTACGAGCAGTACTTC. It encodes CASGSGGTYEQYF.

There are a few counts of this clone. Here the CDR3 reads CASSPLLSSYNSPLHF. The CDR3 coding sequence is TGTGCCAGCAGCCCACTGCTCAGCTCCTATAATTCACCCCTCCACTTT. V usage is TRBV11-2 and J usage is TRBJ1-6; D ambiguous. The CDR3 loop spans 16 amino acids. Trimming took off 5 bases at V and 0 bases at J, with 11 bases between the two ends. Germline-derived CDR1 and CDR2 are SGHAT and FQNNGV.

The chain carries TRBV5-1 and TRBJ1-4; TRBD1 agrees at 9 bases. CDR1 is SGHRS and CDR2 is YFSETQ in the germline V gene. The CDR3 sequence is 15 residues long. With V trimmed by 1 base and J by 5 bases, 3 bases remained unmatched. CDR3 sequence: CASSLTGTGNEKLFF. The CDR3 nucleotides are TGCGCCAGCAGCTTGACCGGGACAGGGAATGAAAAACTGTTTTTT.

V gene TRBV29-1 combines with J gene TRBJ1-1; D gene unclear. Deletions cut 4 bases from V and 3 bases from J, with 9 bases between. The CDR3 spans 12 residues. Per germline, CDR1 SQVTM and CDR2 ANQGSEA. The DNA for the CDR3 is TGCAGCGTTGGAGGGAGGTACACTGAAGCTTTCTTT. Translation: CSVGGRYTEAFF. The whole variable domain, filled in from reference TRBV29-1 and TRBJ1-1, reads SAVISQKPSRDICQRGTSLTIQCQVDSQVTMMFWYRQQPGQSLTLIATANQGSEATYESGFVIDKFPISRPNLTFSTLTVSNMSPEDSSIYLCSVGGRYTEAFFGQGTRLTVV.